These T cell receptor beta chains were read from a single sample in a study of shared clonotypes between healthy human individuals. Only in-frame clones appear in the TCRdb table, and some are missing; sequencing was by immunoSEQ multiplex PCR. The sample lists hundreds of thousands of clones, 80% to 95% seen once, with around 24% in the top ten. Sequences were obtained from naive CD8+ T cells sorted from blood. These receptors all stem from a man under 40 in good health. Both conserved end residues are trimmed from each CDR3. Part of the rows lack a size; the others show once, few, many or a class for expanded clones.

J gene: TRBJ2-1; CDR3 length: 11; clone size: .; V gene: TRBV28; CDR3 protein: ATLGTGDNEQF
J gene: TRBJ2-1; CDR3 length: 12; clone size: .; V gene: TRBV13; CDR3 protein: ASSKRNRNNEQF
J gene: TRBJ1-5; CDR3 length: 14; clone size: .; V gene: TRBV6-1; CDR3 protein: ASSASGQGIVQPQH
J gene: TRBJ1-1; CDR3 length: 15; clone size: .; V gene: TRBV19; CDR3 protein: ASSFGEGWTANTEAF
J gene: TRBJ2-7; CDR3 length: 9; clone size: .; V gene: TRBV27; CDR3 protein: ASSQGNEQY
J gene: TRBJ1-5; CDR3 length: 12; clone size: .; V gene: TRBV7-9; CDR3 protein: ASSSRHNNQPQH
J gene: TRBJ2-3; CDR3 length: 10; clone size: .; V gene: TRBV10-3; CDR3 protein: ATWVGTDTQY
J gene: TRBJ2-5; CDR3 length: 13; clone size: .; V gene: TRBV11-2; CDR3 protein: ASSSPGQGWQTQY
J gene: TRBJ2-3; CDR3 length: 11; clone size: .; V gene: TRBV19; CDR3 protein: ASGTGPTDTQY
J gene: TRBJ1-5; CDR3 length: 11; clone size: .; V gene: TRBV30; CDR3 protein: AWSVQSNQPQH
J gene: TRBJ1-2; CDR3 length: 13; clone size: once; V gene: TRBV14; CDR3 protein: ASSLSGGFNYGYT
J gene: TRBJ2-7; CDR3 length: 13; clone size: .; V gene: TRBV7-9; CDR3 protein: ASSLLGTSQYEQY
J gene: TRBJ2-3; CDR3 length: 16; clone size: once; V gene: TRBV29-1; CDR3 protein: SVEILTVVGVGTDTQY
J gene: TRBJ2-7; CDR3 length: 13; clone size: .; V gene: TRBV4-1; CDR3 protein: ASRASSGSSYEQY
J gene: TRBJ2-1; CDR3 length: 15; clone size: .; V gene: TRBV7-2; CDR3 protein: ASSRIWVSGRGDEQF
J gene: TRBJ1-2; CDR3 length: 10; clone size: .; V gene: TRBV6-1; CDR3 protein: AGGRRVNGYT
J gene: TRBJ1-2; CDR3 length: 11; clone size: .; V gene: TRBV7-9; CDR3 protein: AAGFAGNYGYT
J gene: TRBJ2-7; CDR3 length: 12; clone size: .; V gene: TRBV27; CDR3 protein: ASKPSGSSYEQY
J gene: TRBJ2-2; CDR3 length: 11; clone size: .; V gene: TRBV27; CDR3 protein: ASSTKGTGELF
J gene: TRBJ1-1; CDR3 length: 9; clone size: .; V gene: TRBV30; CDR3 protein: AWVTNTEAF
J gene: TRBJ1-2; CDR3 length: 11; clone size: .; V gene: TRBV29-1; CDR3 protein: SVLTWGSHGYT
J gene: TRBJ2-7; CDR3 length: 12; clone size: .; V gene: TRBV5-4; CDR3 protein: ASSSGLAGGEQY
J gene: TRBJ2-7; CDR3 length: 13; clone size: once; V gene: TRBV7-9; CDR3 protein: ASSYGQGRISEQY
J gene: TRBJ2-7; CDR3 length: 14; clone size: .; V gene: TRBV4-1; CDR3 protein: ASSQAPQGMTNEQY
J gene: TRBJ2-7; CDR3 length: 10; clone size: .; V gene: TRBV27; CDR3 protein: ASSLLGDEQY
J gene: TRBJ1-2; CDR3 length: 11; clone size: .; V gene: TRBV7-9; CDR3 protein: ASSLSGLRGYT
J gene: TRBJ1-1; CDR3 length: 13; clone size: .; V gene: TRBV5-1; CDR3 protein: ASSLADGGNTEAF
J gene: TRBJ2-7; CDR3 length: 14; clone size: .; V gene: TRBV28; CDR3 protein: ASSSPGPWRRNEQY
J gene: TRBJ2-3; CDR3 length: 12; clone size: .; V gene: TRBV5-4; CDR3 protein: ASRHGGLSDTQY
J gene: TRBJ1-2; CDR3 length: 13; clone size: .; V gene: TRBV19; CDR3 protein: ASSIQRIAFYGYT
J gene: TRBJ2-1; CDR3 length: 11; clone size: once; V gene: TRBV7-2; CDR3 protein: ASLWKFGDEQF
J gene: TRBJ2-1; CDR3 length: 14; clone size: .; V gene: TRBV9; CDR3 protein: ASSVSVPSGRGEQF
J gene: TRBJ2-7; CDR3 length: 12; clone size: few; V gene: TRBV5-6; CDR3 protein: ASSLDGSSYEQY
J gene: TRBJ1-1; CDR3 length: 12; clone size: .; V gene: TRBV13; CDR3 protein: ASTLWTGNTEAF
J gene: TRBJ2-7; CDR3 length: 11; clone size: .; V gene: TRBV5-1; CDR3 protein: ASSLGSSGEQY
J gene: TRBJ2-2; CDR3 length: 12; clone size: .; V gene: TRBV10-3; CDR3 protein: AISGDENTGELF
J gene: TRBJ2-2; CDR3 length: 14; clone size: .; V gene: TRBV7-9; CDR3 protein: ASSHDTSGYTGELF
J gene: TRBJ1-4; CDR3 length: 11; clone size: .; V gene: TRBV6-5; CDR3 protein: ASRLATNEKLF
J gene: TRBJ2-7; CDR3 length: 14; clone size: .; V gene: TRBV19; CDR3 protein: ASSTSGGGTLSEQY
J gene: TRBJ2-3; CDR3 length: 13; clone size: .; V gene: TRBV5-1; CDR3 protein: ASSRQDTPTDTQY
J gene: TRBJ2-4; CDR3 length: 10; clone size: .; V gene: TRBV2; CDR3 protein: ASRGSVDIQY
J gene: TRBJ2-1; CDR3 length: 13; clone size: .; V gene: TRBV27; CDR3 protein: ASSLTQGAYNEQF
J gene: TRBJ2-1; CDR3 length: 16; clone size: .; V gene: TRBV5-8; CDR3 protein: ASSLGRLAGGPSIEQF
J gene: TRBJ1-2; CDR3 length: 14; clone size: .; V gene: TRBV4-1; CDR3 protein: ASSQEGGQGNYGYT
J gene: TRBJ1-1; CDR3 length: 14; clone size: once; V gene: TRBV4-3; CDR3 protein: ASSQDRSAMNTEAF
J gene: TRBJ2-7; CDR3 length: 13; clone size: .; V gene: TRBV5-1; CDR3 protein: ASSLERGVGYEQY
J gene: TRBJ2-5; CDR3 length: 13; clone size: .; V gene: TRBV11-3; CDR3 protein: ASSLTRSSRETQY
J gene: TRBJ1-5; CDR3 length: 16; clone size: .; V gene: TRBV5-1; CDR3 protein: ASSLGGGTKSSNQPQH
J gene: TRBJ1-1; CDR3 length: 9; clone size: .; V gene: TRBV25-1; CDR3 protein: ASSEGTEAF
J gene: TRBJ2-5; CDR3 length: 12; clone size: .; V gene: TRBV27; CDR3 protein: ASSSGTGQETQY
J gene: TRBJ2-6; CDR3 length: 12; clone size: few; V gene: TRBV10-3; CDR3 protein: AISDSPGANVLT
J gene: TRBJ1-5; CDR3 length: 16; clone size: .; V gene: TRBV21-1; CDR3 protein: ASSKYPNRDRGKQPQH
J gene: TRBJ2-4; CDR3 length: 14; clone size: .; V gene: TRBV7-9; CDR3 protein: ASSAASAIGKNIQY
J gene: TRBJ1-1; CDR3 length: 14; clone size: .; V gene: TRBV18; CDR3 protein: ASSPLPLNSHTEAF
J gene: TRBJ2-7; CDR3 length: 12; clone size: .; V gene: TRBV7-9; CDR3 protein: ASSLAGFPYEQY
J gene: TRBJ1-2; CDR3 length: 13; clone size: .; V gene: TRBV28; CDR3 protein: ASSFGTAGVYGYT
J gene: TRBJ2-7; CDR3 length: 10; clone size: .; V gene: TRBV7-9; CDR3 protein: ASSSRYEEQY
J gene: TRBJ2-7; CDR3 length: 9; clone size: .; V gene: TRBV27; CDR3 protein: ASSLGSEQY
J gene: TRBJ2-7; CDR3 length: 12; clone size: .; V gene: TRBV28; CDR3 protein: ASSLQGLVNEQY